This TCR beta chain was captured in a study of blood T cell repertoires in COVID-19. Sequencing used immunoSEQ multiplex PCR; TCRdb keeps in-frame clones, though not all of them. The table shows about 68,000 clones, with 70% to 90% occurring only once. This CDR3 region has 11 residues. V dropped 3 bases and J dropped 7 bases, with 7 bases sitting between them. Looked up from germline, CDR1 is SEHNR and CDR2 is FQNEAQ (reference sequence). Sequenced: peripheral blood. This chain joins TRBV7-9 and TRBJ2-7; D is undetermined. The TCR was taken from a woman aged 50 to 65 with COVID-19, enrolled during active disease. DNA of the CDR3: TGTGCCAGCAGCTTGGAGAGGGAGCAGTACTTC. It is translated as CASSLEREQYF.